The entry below describes one TCR beta chain. No cognate antigen has been identified for it. No quality values exist for individual bases; no much larger clone is one base distant. V ends up 7 bases short and J 2 bases short, with an unmatched junction base count of 10. Via the germline V gene, CDR1 is SGHTS and CDR2 YDEGEE. From the cysteine up to the phenylalanine, the CDR3 has a length of 15 residues. Kept here is only the CDR3 DNA, which spans 45 bases and is read in frame from base 1. This record belongs to a study of cytomegalovirus exposure and HLA in healthy donors (dated by TCRdb to 2017 to 2019). Concerning the study at large: An earlier analysis of a few hundred of the donors reported 276 Gb of sequence data and about 120 million unique TCR beta sequences obtained from 180 million or so T cells. About 320 gigabases of sequencing data and approximately 84 million unique TCR sequences were included in an early release covering roughly 600 HLA-typed donors. High-throughput TCR immunosequencing, statistical association of individual TCRs with disease status, and machine learning were combined to predict cytomegalovirus infection status. The aim of the study was to test whether cataloging public T cell receptors could identify signatures of past pathogen exposure. Typing coverage differed by locus: A, B, C, DRB1 and DQB1 were typed in roughly 620-630 donors, DQA1 in 522, DPA1 in 600 to 610, and DPB1 in 472. Every repertoire in the discovery cohort had been generated on one and the same sequencing platform. Rather than using new phenotypic data, the later analysis identified candidate immune exposures from TCR beta sequences and from how often those sequences occurred across donors. Class I and class II HLA loci were covered by the typing at four-digit resolution. The genetic ancestry cluster associated with self-reported Caucasian donors included approximately 85% of the approximately 400 genotyped donors. To decide whether each TCR beta V gene segment behaved as functional or pseudogenic, an earlier analysis of 587 of the donors relied on high-throughput TCR beta sequencing. Donor age, sex, ethnicity and CMV serostatus were compiled together with the repertoire data. A later analysis re-examined previously published TCR beta repertoires from more than 650 donors and added high-resolution HLA genotyping to investigate patterns of TCR occurrence. The study profiled the T cell repertoires of hundreds of subjects by immunosequencing and related them to cytomegalovirus serostatus. Along with the 666-subject first cohort, a separate validation cohort of around 110 different subjects was used. Because of strong linkage in the cohort, a few DR-DQ haplotypes were treated as single units for association and clustering. Among about 400 genotyped donors of the cohort, an average of approximately 200,000 unique TCR beta nucleotide sequences was sequenced per donor, of which 15% to 20% were non-productive. Genome-wide SNP genotypes for about 55% of the roughly 670 donors were used in a later genetic analysis, which treated that subset as a discovery cohort. Findings and caveats that apply to the study as a whole: In an earlier analysis of about 600 of the donors, most TCR beta V segments appeared in productive rearrangements about 90% or about 30% of the time, broadly matching IMGT annotations. Strong co-occurrence of HLA alleles, especially DR and DQ, made assigning TCR associations to individual alleles difficult. Across donors, most TCR sequences were observed very rarely, whereas some public TCRs were present in many individuals. Some IMGT-functional V segments, including TRBV6-2 and TRBV6-3, could not be distinguished by the 87-base-pair reads and were therefore excluded. In a later analysis, HLA-associated TCR beta chains were found to be more clonally expanded and to have lower generation probabilities than equally common non-associated chains. According to the authors, the approach could potentially be generalized to other disease states and immunological phenotypes. Because counts were too low, some 17 rarely observed V segments, including chromosome 9 orphons, were excluded from the earlier analysis of 587 of the donors. The only immune exposure information available for the cohort was CMV serostatus. The study listed 150 to 200 TCR beta chains as associated with cytomegalovirus. In both the original and validation cohorts, the classifier was reported to diagnose cytomegalovirus status with high specificity and sensitivity. In a later genetic analysis, a missense DCLRE1C variant was associated with V-gene and J-gene trimming of TCR beta chains, and the association was replicated in an independent cohort. A further reported finding was that TCR beta sequences accurately predicted the HLA-A and HLA-B alleles for most subjects in the first cohort. Correlated functional status among segregating V segments might reflect linkage disequilibrium, but an unknown experimental factor could not be ruled out. Specific HLA alleles were associated with 15,000 to 20,000 TCR beta sequences at a false discovery rate of 0.05 in a later analysis. In this cohort, only TCR beta chains were sequenced, and detectable features were limited by the absence of alpha or paired-chain data. In a later analysis, the rate of TCR association differed among HLA loci, with DRB1 alleles having the most associated TCRs and HLA-C alleles having the fewest. Because some donors lacked HLA typing at each locus, the association tests relied only on the typed subset. A later analysis found that most CMV-associated TCR beta chains appeared HLA-restricted, with HLA associations seemingly driven largely by CMV exposure. Several of the top co-occurrence clusters appeared to be linked to parvovirus B19, influenza, CMV and Epstein-Barr virus, according to a later analysis. A few of the identified cytomegalovirus-associated TCR beta chains were confirmed in vitro to be specific for cytomegalovirus antigens. The presence/absence analyses assumed that sequencing depth was roughly uniform across donors, and that assumption may not be true. A cluster of highly shared sequence variants was judged likely to be a technical artifact of the sequencing pipeline. A later genetic analysis reported fewer N-insertions in productive TCRs among donors in an Asian-associated ancestry cluster than the approximately 700-donor mean.

The cohort comprised some 700 healthy bone marrow donors. All cohort members were sampled while nominally healthy, although unrecorded immune exposures were likely present. The donor was CMV seropositive and was included in the group of 270 or so seropositive cohort members. A peripheral blood sample was collected from each donor, and TCR beta sequencing was performed on peripheral blood mononuclear cells. The Qiagen DNeasy Blood Extraction Kit was used to extract genomic DNA from the blood cell samples. The library was obtained by the immunoSEQ multiplex PCR assay. The multiplex PCR relied on a mix of 60 forward primers for TCR Vbeta segments and 13 reverse primers for TCR Jbeta segments. The CDR3 region of rearranged TCR beta genes was amplified from genomic DNA by a multiplex PCR assay. The amplified TCR beta libraries were sequenced on the Illumina HiSeq System as 87-base-pair reads. The paper's processing steps were these. Across the 670 or so repertoires, a later analysis counted some 81 million unique TCR beta chains, approximately 10 million of which were shared by at least two donors. Raw reads were error-corrected and collapsed into unique sequences by a nearest-neighbor algorithm in which closely related sequences were merged to remove PCR and sequencing errors. CDR3 sequences were aligned to IMGT reference sequences to assign V, D and J gene segments. For a sequence to be retained, a match of at least six nucleotides to both a V gene segment and a J gene segment was required. Rearrangements were called productive when the CDR3 lacked stop codons and stayed in frame with V and J; all others were non-productive. CDR3 was defined by IMGT convention, running from the second conserved V-encoded cysteine to the conserved J-encoded phenylalanine. In an earlier analysis of approximately 500 of the donors, sequences lacking an unambiguous match to a single V gene segment were excluded. An earlier analysis of several hundred of the donors called V segments functional above 56.7% productive rearrangements and segregating when the between-donor standard deviation exceeded 5%. A statistical classification framework was built for diagnosing cytomegalovirus status from the catalog of TCR beta chain sequences. A later analysis assigned V and J genes by comparing TCR nucleotide sequences with IMGT/GENE-DB human TR gene sequences. The TCRdist pipeline was used in a later analysis to assign CDR3 sequences and most-parsimonious VDJ recombination scenarios. In a later analysis, each TCR beta chain was defined by its CDR3 amino acid sequence together with its V-gene family, and reads lacking a unique V-gene family were excluded. To address suspected cross-contamination and a sequencing artifact, a later analysis removed 592 highly shared, low-generation-probability nucleotide sequences. In a later analysis, a clonal expansion index for each public chain was calculated from normalized within-repertoire ranks of inferred template counts. A later analysis computed generation probabilities with a VDJ recombination model fitted to out-of-frame rearrangements, and checked the results against IGoR. A later analysis scored TCR-TCR, TCR-HLA and TCR-CMV co-occurrence with hypergeometric tests, applying a repertoire-size bias correction to TCR pairs. A later analysis estimated false discovery rates by permuting HLA or CMV assignments 20 times. In a later analysis, co-occurring TCRs were grouped with DBSCAN, and TCRdist sequence similarity was added when clustering was performed within HLA-allele-positive subsets. For co-occurrence clustering, repertoires with fewer than 30,000 or more than 120,000 public chains were excluded, along with four to six repertoires with anomalous nucleotide sharing. The source is immuneACCESS, and TCRdb retained only in-frame sequences with V and J called. Part of the clones is not carried over; for the studies checked, unresolved V genes explain less than half of this, and the remainder is unexplained. V and J calls and clone size come straight from that table; D and trimming were deduced from the DNA. The sample includes about 110,000 clones, with approximately 80% observed a single time. The top ten clones comprise around a fifth of the sample.

Sequencing input: PBMCs. The rearranged chain carries TRBV5-8 and TRBJ2-3; 7 bases in between match TRBD2. This receptor was obtained from a man aged 25 to 40 in good health and CMV-seropositive. At the DNA level, the sequence is TGTGCCAGCCCCCTGGCGGGGGTCACCACAGATACGCAGTATTTT. It specifies CASPLAGVTTDTQYF.